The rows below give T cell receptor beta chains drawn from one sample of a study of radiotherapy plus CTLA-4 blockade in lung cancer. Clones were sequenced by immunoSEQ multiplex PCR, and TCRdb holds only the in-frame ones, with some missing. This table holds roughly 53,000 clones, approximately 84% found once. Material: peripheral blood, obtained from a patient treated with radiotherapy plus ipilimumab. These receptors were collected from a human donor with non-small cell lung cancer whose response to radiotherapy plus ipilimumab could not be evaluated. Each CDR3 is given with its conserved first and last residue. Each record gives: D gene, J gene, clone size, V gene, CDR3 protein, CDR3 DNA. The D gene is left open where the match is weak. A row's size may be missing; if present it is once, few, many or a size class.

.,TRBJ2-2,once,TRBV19,CASSMGPGRTGELFF,TGTGCCAGTAGTATGGGGCCGGGGAGGACCGGGGAGCTGTTTTTT
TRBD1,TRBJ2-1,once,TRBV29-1,CSVGQGRHNEQFF,TGCAGCGTTGGACAGGGGCGACACAATGAGCAGTTCTTC
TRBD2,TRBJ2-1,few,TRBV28,CASSLSTSGASYNEQFF,TGTGCCAGCAGTTTGTCTACTAGCGGGGCTTCCTACAATGAGCAGTTCTTC
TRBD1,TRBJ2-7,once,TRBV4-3,CASSQEGQGTYEQYF,TGCGCCAGCAGCCAAGAGGGACAGGGAACCTACGAGCAGTACTTC
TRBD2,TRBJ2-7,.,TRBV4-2,CASSPSGATYEQYF,TGTGCCAGCAGCCCTAGCGGGGCGACCTACGAGCAGTACTTC
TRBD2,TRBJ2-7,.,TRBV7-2,CASREREYTYEQYF,TGTGCCAGCAGGGAGCGGGAGTACACCTACGAGCAGTACTTC
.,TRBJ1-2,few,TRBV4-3,CASSPRISENYGYTF,TGCGCCAGCAGCCCCCGGATCAGCGAAAACTATGGCTACACCTTC
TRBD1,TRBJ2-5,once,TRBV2,CASSEKGQAQETQYF,TGTGCCAGCAGTGAGAAAGGACAGGCACAAGAGACCCAGTACTTC
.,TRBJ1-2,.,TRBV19,CASSIEGTGYTF,TGTGCCAGTAGTATAGAAGGGACAGGCTACACCTTC
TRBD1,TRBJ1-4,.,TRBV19,CASSAPGGAREKLFF,TGTGCCAGTAGTGCCCCAGGGGGCGCAAGGGAAAAACTGTTTTTT
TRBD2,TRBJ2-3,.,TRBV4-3,CASSQDRGTSGIKDTQYF,TGCGCCAGCAGCCAAGATAGGGGGACTAGCGGGATAAAGGATACGCAGTATTTT
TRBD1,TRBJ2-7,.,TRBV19,CASSMGTGTYEQYF,TGTGCCAGTAGTATGGGGACAGGGACCTACGAGCAGTACTTC
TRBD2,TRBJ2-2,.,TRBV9,CASSVASGSLPGELFF,TGTGCCAGCAGCGTAGCTAGCGGGAGCCTTCCCGGGGAGCTGTTTTTT
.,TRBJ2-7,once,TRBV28,CASSSMTGAFTYEQYF,TGTGCCAGCAGTTCCATGACAGGCGCCTTTACCTACGAGCAGTACTTC
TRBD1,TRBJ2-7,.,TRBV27,CASAALVSRGLEQYF,TGTGCCAGCGCTGCGCTGGTTAGCAGGGGGCTCGAGCAGTACTTC
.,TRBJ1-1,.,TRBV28,CASRGHVNTEAFF,TGTGCCAGCAGAGGACACGTGAACACTGAAGCTTTCTTT
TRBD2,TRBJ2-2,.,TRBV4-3,CASSQESGIGELFF,TGCGCCAGCAGCCAAGAGAGCGGGATTGGGGAGCTGTTTTTT
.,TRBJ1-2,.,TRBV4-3,CASSQDRAAGYLHGYTF,TGCGCCAGCAGCCAAGATAGGGCGGCAGGGTATCTTCATGGCTACACCTTC
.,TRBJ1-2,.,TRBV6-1,CASGWGSTNYGYTF,TGTGCCAGCGGATGGGGCAGTACTAACTATGGCTACACCTTC
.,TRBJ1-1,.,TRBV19,CASYGIGGGSTEAFF,TGTGCCAGTTATGGTATCGGGGGAGGAAGCACTGAAGCTTTCTTT
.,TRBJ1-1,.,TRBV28,CASRRDSFGEAFF,TGTGCCAGCAGACGTGACAGTTTCGGCGAAGCTTTCTTT
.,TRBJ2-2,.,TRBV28,CASSLRTLNTGELFF,TGTGCCAGCAGTTTGAGGACACTAAACACCGGGGAGCTGTTTTTT
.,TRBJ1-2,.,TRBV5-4,CASSLETHGYTF,TGTGCCAGCAGCTTGGAAACACATGGCTACACCTTC
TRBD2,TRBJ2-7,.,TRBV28,CASSAGTTFSYEQYF,TGTGCCAGCAGTGCCGGGACTACATTCTCCTACGAGCAGTACTTC
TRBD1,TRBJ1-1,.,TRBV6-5,CASSRGQDTEAFF,TGTGCCAGCAGCAGGGGGCAGGACACTGAAGCTTTCTTT